These 27 T cell receptor beta chains were all obtained from the same sample, sequenced in a study of blood T cell repertoires in COVID-19. This table comes from immunoSEQ multiplex PCR, and its TCRdb copy is limited to in-frame clones, with some not included. Of over 80,000 clones listed, roughly nine tenths are singletons. Sequenced material: peripheral blood. The receptors stem from a man aged 50 to 59 with acute or convalescent COVID-19.

This clone was seen only a few times. The rearrangement links TRBV5-1 to TRBJ1-4; perhaps TRBD1 as D (5 bases). CDR1 and CDR2 (germline): SGHRS, YFSETQ. The CDR3 extends over 14 amino acids. The V and J ends lost 4 bases and 8 bases respectively, with 15 bases between them. The CDR3: CASSQGSLLEKLFF. The CDR3 DNA is TGCGCCAGCAGCCAGGGAAGCCTCCTCGAAAAACTGTTTTTT. Full variable domain (missing parts from reference TRBV5-1 and TRBJ1-4): KAGVTQTPRYLIKTRGQQVTLSCSPISGHRSVSWYQQTPGQGLQFLFEYFSETQRNKGNFPGRFSGRQFSNSRSEMNVSTLELGDSALYLCASSQGSLLEKLFFGSGTQLSVL.

The chain links TRBV5-1 to TRBJ2-1; 8 positions agree with TRBD2. The germline CDR1 and CDR2 sequences are SGHRS and YFSETQ. This CDR3 region has 17 residues. Losses at the gene ends were 0 bases for V and 8 bases for J; bases not matched to a gene: 13. CDR3 region: CASSLAWRGEYVDEQFF. The CDR3 DNA reads as TGCGCCAGCAGCTTGGCCTGGCGGGGGGAATATGTCGATGAGCAGTTCTTC.

The table lists this clone with a few counts. This sequence joins TRBV3-1 (or the pseudogene TRBV3-2) and TRBJ2-7; the D gene is possibly TRBD1 (5 bases). The V end lost 0 bases, the J end lost 4 bases, and 10 bases lay between the germline ends. This CDR3 spans 14 amino acids. Germline CDR1 is LGHDT and CDR2 is YNNKEL (reference sequence). CDR3 bases: TGTGCCAGCAGCCAAGAAGCCAGGGTTTACGAGCAGTACTTC. Protein product: CASSQEARVYEQYF.

This sequence joins TRBV6-6 and TRBJ1-5; D remains unclear. V was clipped by 6 bases and J by 4 bases, with 10 bases between them. The CDR3 is 13 amino acids. From germline, CDR1 is MNHNY and CDR2 SVGAGI (reference sequence). The CDR3 reads CASSPGGNQPQHF. CDR3 nucleotide sequence: TGTGCCAGCAGCCCCGGAGGGAATCAGCCCCAGCATTTT.

This chain joins TRBV11-3 and TRBJ2-7, with a weak D call TRBD1 (6 bases). The CDR3 loop spans 13 amino acids. CDR1 and CDR2 from the germline V gene are SGHNT and YENEEA. CDR3 sequence reads: CASSLGGDTLRVV. In nucleotides, the CDR3 is TGTGCCAGCAGCTTAGGAGGGGACACCCTCCGGGTCGTC.

The chain recombines TRBV5-4 with TRBJ2-3; a possible D gene is TRBD1 (6 bases). Trimming stripped 4 bases from V and 4 bases from J, with 16 bases between. The CDR3 is 15 residues long. Per germline, CDR1 SGHNT and CDR2 YYREEE (reference sequence). The CDR3 loop is CASSDRQAGADTQYF. The CDR3, as DNA: TGTGCCAGCAGCGATAGACAGGCCGGGGCAGATACGCAGTATTTT. The whole variable domain, remainder taken from reference TRBV5-4 and TRBJ2-3, is ETGVTQSPTHLIKTRGQQVTLRCSSQSGHNTVSWYQQALGQGPQFIFQYYREEENGRGNFPPRFSGLQFPNYSSELNVNALELDDSALYLCASSDRQAGADTQYFGPGTRLTVL.

The chain joins TRBV9 to TRBJ2-1; 8 nucleotides align to TRBD2. This CDR3 comprises 14 residues. Germline trimming cut 5 bases from V and 3 bases from J; bases unmatched to any gene: 4. Looked up from germline, CDR1 is SGDLS and CDR2 is YYNGEE. The CDR3 region has the DNA TGTGCCAGCAGGGGTAGCGGGGTCTACAATGAGCAGTTCTTC. Protein sequence: CASRGSGVYNEQFF.

In regard to this clone: This same CDR3 is encoded by further DNA sequences in the sample. V gene TRBV29-1 combines with J gene TRBJ1-2; 8 bases align to TRBD1. Germline V gives CDR1 SQVTM, CDR2 ANQGSEA. J gave up 7 bases and V 5 bases, and 9 bases lay outside the gene matches. The CDR3 runs to 13 residues. CDR3 bases: TGCAGCGTTTTGAGTACAGGGGGGGGTGGCTACACCTTC. Encoded protein: CSVLSTGGGGYTF.

The chain uses TRBV5-6 and TRBJ2-3; 8 bases are a match to TRBD2. After removal of 0 bases from V and 2 bases from J, the junction contained 5 bases not matched to a gene. Germline assignment: CDR1 SGHDT and CDR2 YYEEEE. The CDR3 consists of 16 residues. The CDR3 is CASSLEASGLTDTQYF. The CDR3 DNA sequence: TGTGCCAGCAGCTTGGAGGCTAGCGGGCTCACAGATACGCAGTATTTT.

This clone came up once. This chain joins TRBV29-1 and TRBJ2-1, with a tentative D call TRBD1 (5 bases). This CDR3 is 11 amino acids long. The germline V gene encodes CDR1 SQVTM and CDR2 ANQGSEA. V lost 6 bases, J lost 4 bases, and 7 bases lay in between. The CDR3 spells CSVTGYNEQFF. The CDR3 DNA follows: TGCAGCGTCACAGGATACAATGAGCAGTTCTTC.

J is TRBJ1-5 and V is TRBV12-5; tentative D call: TRBD1 (6 bases). CDR1 and CDR2 from the germline V gene are LGHNT and FRNRAP. The CDR3 is made up of 18 amino acids. Trimming pared 6 bases from V and 6 bases from J, leaving 27 bases between. CDR3 protein: CASGETRKLTGTSQPQHF. CDR3 nucleotides: TGTGCTAGTGGAGAGACCCGAAAACTTACAGGGACGAGTCAGCCCCAGCATTTT.

The genes are TRBV13 and TRBJ2-3; 9 bases map to TRBD2. CDR1 and CDR2 from the germline V gene are PRHDT and FYEKMQ (reference sequence). CDR3 size: 16 residues. V shed 5 bases, J shed 6 bases, and the junction held 12 bases outside the gene matches. The CDR3 loop reads CASSPPGLAPTDTQYF. CDR3 bases: TGTGCCAGCAGCCCGCCGGGACTAGCCCCCACGGATACGCAGTATTTT.

V usage is TRBV28 and J usage is TRBJ1-5; no reliable D call. There are 12 residues in the CDR3. Between the trimmed V and J ends, which lost 5 bases and 8 bases, there was a span of 10 bases. CDR1 and CDR2 from the germline V gene are MDHEN and SYDVKM. CDR3 coding DNA: TGTGCCAGCAGTCCGGGTCGGGAGCCCCAGCATTTT. Translating gives CASSPGREPQHF.

The CDR3: CASSLEGNSPLHF. The CDR3 DNA reads as TGTGCCAGCAGTTTAGAGGGGAATTCACCCCTCCACTTT. This chain joins TRBV12-3 or TRBV12-4 and TRBJ1-6, with D tentatively TRBD1 (5 bases). This CDR3 is 13 amino acids long. V lost 1 base and J lost 7, with 5 bases in between.

This chain connects TRBV2 to TRBJ1-1, with 8 bases aligning to TRBD1. CDR1 is SNHLY and CDR2 is FYNNEI in the germline V gene. There are 17 residues in the CDR3. V lost 7 bases and J lost 2; bases outside the gene matches: 15. The CDR3 nucleotides read TGTGCCAGCACCGCCGGGACAGGAAGAAAAATAAACACTGAAGCTTTCTTT. It translates to CASTAGTGRKINTEAFF.

The J gene is TRBJ2-1, the V gene TRBV29-1, with TRBD2 matching over 9 bases. The CDR3 is 15 amino acids. Trimming took 3 bases from V and 3 from J; bases not matched to a gene: 6. Germline V CDR1 and CDR2: SQVTM, ANQGSEA. CDR3 sequence (DNA): TGCAGCGTTGAGAGTAGCGGGGGCCACTACAATGAGCAGTTCTTC. Protein sequence: CSVESSGGHYNEQFF.

The chain carries TRBV11-2 and TRBJ1-6, with TRBD1 matching 10 bases. The trim removed 4 bases at V and 9 bases at J, leaving 3 bases unmatched. Germline values: CDR1 SGHAT, CDR2 FQNNGV. The CDR3 sequence is 14 residues long. CDR3 coding DNA: TGTGCCAGCAGCTCGGACAGGGGGAGTTCACCCCTCCACTTT. Amino acid sequence: CASSSDRGSSPLHF.

This clone was counted only a few times. This chain connects TRBV7-2 to TRBJ2-1; 10 bases are a match to TRBD1. The germline V gene has CDR1 SGHTA and CDR2 FQGNSA. This CDR3 is built from 14 residues. The junction had 6 bases not matched to a gene; V was cut back by 5 bases and J by 8 bases. CDR3 in amino acids: CASSLDRGSHEQFF. In DNA form, the CDR3 reads TGTGCCAGCAGCCTGGACAGGGGGTCCCATGAGCAGTTCTTC.

The rearrangement uses TRBV19 and TRBJ1-3; TRBD1 matches 8 bases. Trimming took 3 bases from V and 3 from J; bases not matched to a gene: 7. Germline CDR1 reads LNHDA; CDR2 reads SQIVND (reference sequence). The CDR3 has 16 residues. The CDR3 coding sequence is TGTGCCAGTAGTATCGTGGCAGGGGGCGGTGGAAACACCATATATTTT. This gives the protein CASSIVAGGGGNTIYF.

The V and J genes are TRBV6-5 and TRBJ1-1; TRBD1 might be the D (6 bases). CDR3 length: 13 residues. Germline V gives CDR1 MNHEY, CDR2 SVGAGI. The V and J ends lost 6 bases and 1 base respectively, with 9 bases between them. Here the CDR3 reads CASRDRWNTEAFF. The DNA for the CDR3 is TGTGCCAGCAGAGACAGGTGGAACACTGAAGCTTTCTTT.

The rearrangement links TRBV4-1 to TRBJ2-3; 9 bases are a match to TRBD2. The germline V gene encodes CDR1 MGHRA and CDR2 YSYEKL. CDR3 length equals 17 residues. V lost 5 bases and J lost 2; bases outside the gene matches: 11. The CDR3: CASSLRGSGGFTDTQYF. Here the CDR3 DNA reads TGCGCCAGCAGCTTACGGGGGAGCGGGGGGTTCACAGATACGCAGTATTTT.

The rearrangement links TRBV5-1 to TRBJ2-2; 7 bases agree with TRBD2. CDR1 is SGHRS, CDR2 YFSETQ, per germline. The CDR3 spans 14 residues. Trimming took 6 bases from V and 0 from J; bases not matched to a gene: 2. The CDR3 DNA sequence: TGCGCCAGCACCGGGGGGTCGAACACCGGGGAGCTGTTTTTT. The encoded protein is CASTGGSNTGELFF.

The chain has TRBV5-8 and TRBJ1-6, with 9 bases fitting TRBD1. Germline V gives CDR1 SGHTS, CDR2 YDEGEE. The CDR3 extends over 15 amino acids. With V trimmed by 5 bases and J by 9 bases, 9 bases remained unmatched. The CDR3 nucleotides are TGTGCCAGCAGGTTGACAGGGGGGGTAGGTTCACCCCTCCACTTT. Translating gives CASRLTGGVGSPLHF.

This chain connects TRBV6-5 to TRBJ1-3, with D maybe TRBD1 (5 bases). V gave up 8 bases and J gave up 4 bases, with 12 bases separating them. In germline, CDR1 is MNHEY, CDR2 SVGAGI. CDR3 length: 13 residues. The DNA for the CDR3 is TGTGCCAGCGGAGGGGAGAGAGGAAACACCATATATTTT. Its protein product is CASGGERGNTIYF.

This chain connects TRBV29-1 to TRBJ2-1, with D hard to call. The V end lost 2 bases, the J end lost 8 bases, and 10 bases lay between the germline ends. Germline assignment: CDR1 SQVTM and CDR2 ANQGSEA. The CDR3 runs to 12 residues. The CDR3 loop reads CSVEKRVYEQFF. CDR3 in DNA: TGCAGCGTTGAAAAGCGAGTATATGAGCAGTTCTTC.

This chain connects TRBV5-1 to TRBJ2-3, with TRBD2 identical over 8 bases. J gave up 0 bases and V 3 bases, and 3 bases lay outside the gene matches. CDR3 length: 15 amino acids. The germline V gene has CDR1 SGHRS and CDR2 YFSETQ. The CDR3 region has the DNA TGCGCCAGCAGCTGGACTAGCCCGAGCACAGATACGCAGTATTTT. As protein: CASSWTSPSTDTQYF.

This chain uses TRBV19 with TRBJ1-2; weak D call: TRBD1 (5 bases). V was shortened by 5 bases and J by 0 bases, with 16 bases between the two germline ends. Germline CDR1 LNHDA, CDR2 SQIVND (reference sequence). This CDR3 is 16 amino acids long. The CDR3 DNA is TGTGCCAGTAGTGCCCAGGGAAACCCGGCTAACTATGGCTACACCTTC. Its translation is CASSAQGNPANYGYTF.